Each of the 3 T cell receptor beta chains below was sequenced from the same sample in a study of T cell responses to AZD1222 COVID-19 vaccine. Only in-frame clones appear in the TCRdb table, and some are missing; sequencing was by immunoSEQ multiplex PCR. Here the sample spans some 120,000 clones, roughly 92% being singletons. The sequencing used peripheral blood, collected on day 0 of AZD1222 vaccination. The receptors originated from an adult in good health.

V usage is TRBV3-1 (or the pseudogene TRBV3-2) and J usage is TRBJ1-5; 9 positions match TRBD1. Germline CDR1 LGHDT, CDR2 YNNKEL (reference sequence). The CDR3 extends over 15 amino acids. Trimming cost V 5 bases and J 5 bases; bases outside gene matches: 7. The CDR3 sequence: CASSIGQGRDQPQHF. DNA of the CDR3: TGTGCCAGCAGCATAGGACAGGGGAGAGATCAGCCCCAGCATTTT.

The chain carries TRBV11-3 and TRBJ2-2; the D gene could be TRBD1 or TRBD2 (5 bases each). Germline CDR1 and CDR2: SGHNT and YENEEA. V was pared by 5 bases and J by 0 bases, with 13 bases between. This CDR3 has 16 amino acids. For the CDR3, the DNA is TGTGCCAGCAGCCCTCAAGGGGACGCGAACACCGGGGAGCTGTTTTTT. Translating it yields CASSPQGDANTGELFF.

This clone was observed a single time. This sequence joins TRBV5-6 and TRBJ1-3; D uncertain. This CDR3 region has 14 residues. Deletions cut 5 bases from V and 3 bases from J, with 12 bases between. Germline assignment: CDR1 SGHDT and CDR2 YYEEEE. CDR3 residues: CASRYISDGNTIYF. For the CDR3, the DNA is TGTGCCAGCAGATATATATCGGATGGAAACACCATATATTTT.